This T cell receptor beta chain was captured in a study of shared clonotypes between healthy human individuals. Notes on the study in general: Four donors shared about 5% of their naive CD4 clonotypes.

A word on this clone: Its antigen is not identified.

Healthy and HIV-negative, the adult donors had no recent acute infections or vaccinations. The donors were all Caucasian adults (living in Nashville, Tennessee). Germline CDR1 SQVTM, CDR2 ANQGSEA. V was pared by 5 bases and J by 5 bases, with 20 bases of the junction left unmatched. The CDR3 loop spans 19 amino acids. The deep-level immunoSEQ assay was used. TCRdb keeps only in-frame clones here, not all; method: immunoSEQ multiplex PCR. The table records about 1.4 million clones, 95% to 97% of them present only once. The chain couples TRBV29-1 to TRBJ2-3, with 12 bases that match TRBD2. The receptor was derived from a man aged 25 to 40 in good health. Sequenced input: naive CD4+ T cells sorted from blood. Sample subset: CD45RA+ positively selected. DNA of the CDR3: TGCAGCGTTCAAACCGCAAGGACTAGCGGGAATGTTAGAGGAGATACGCAGTATTTT. Translated, it gives CSVQTARTSGNVRGDTQYF.